The 8 T cell receptor beta chains below all came from one sample that was sequenced in a study of cytomegalovirus exposure and HLA in healthy donors. The protocol was immunoSEQ multiplex PCR, while the TCRdb copy is restricted to in-frame clones and leaves out a portion. Here the sample spans over 110,000 clones, around nine tenths being singletons. Material for sequencing was PBMCs. These receptors all stem from a man in his late teens or twenties in good health and CMV-seropositive.

This sequence joins TRBV29-1 and TRBJ2-5; the D gene is possibly TRBD1 (7 bases). Per germline, CDR1 SQVTM and CDR2 ANQGSEA. Trimming took 4 bases from V and 4 from J, leaving 10 bases between them. CDR3 length equals 12 residues. CDR3 loop: CSVARGVETQYF. The CDR3 nucleotides are TGCAGCGTTGCCAGGGGGGTAGAGACCCAGTACTTC.

This sequence joins TRBV7-8 and TRBJ2-7, with 11 bases that match TRBD1. Germline V gene sequence: CDR1 SGHVS, CDR2 FQNEAQ. V lost 4 bases and J lost 2; bases outside the gene matches: 7. This CDR3 is built from 16 residues. The CDR3 protein is CASSSHPGQGAYEQYF. For the CDR3, the DNA is TGTGCCAGCAGCTCGCATCCGGGACAGGGGGCCTACGAGCAGTACTTC.

There are many counts of this clone. The rearrangement links TRBV10-3 to TRBJ2-3; D remains unclear. CDR1 is ENHRY and CDR2 is SYGVKD in the germline V gene. Trimming cost V 3 bases and J 5 bases, with 3 bases left between them. The length of the CDR3 is 11 residues. CDR3 nucleotide sequence: TGTGCCATCAGTGACATAGATACGCAGTATTTT. Its translation is CAISDIDTQYF.

The chain is built from TRBV9 and TRBJ1-2; D is undetermined. The CDR3 runs 15 residues. V was shortened by 0 bases and J by 0 bases, with 9 bases between the two germline ends. The germline CDR1 and CDR2 sequences are SGDLS and YYNGEE. CDR3 coding DNA: TGTGCCAGCAGCGTAGGCAGGCAACCTAACTATGGCTACACCTTC. Translating it yields CASSVGRQPNYGYTF.

This rearrangement joins TRBV11-2 to TRBJ2-7; 7 bases fit TRBD1. CDR1 is SGHAT and CDR2 is FQNNGV in the germline V gene. This CDR3 has 17 amino acids. The junction had 17 bases not matched to a gene; V was cut back by 5 bases and J by 4 bases. CDR3 DNA: TGTGCCAGCAGCCCGATAGCCCTGGCCAGGGGGTTTTACGAGCAGTACTTC. Its translation is CASSPIALARGFYEQYF.

In its sample, this clone was seen once. V and J are TRBV2 and TRBJ1-2, with TRBD1 matching over 12 bases. Germline V gives CDR1 SNHLY, CDR2 FYNNEI. The ends lost 6 bases at V and 7 bases at J; junction bases unmatched: 6. CDR3 size: 14 residues. The CDR3: CASRPGQGAFGYTF. CDR3 DNA sequence: TGTGCCAGCAGACCGGGACAGGGGGCGTTTGGCTACACCTTC.

The V gene is TRBV11-3, the J gene TRBJ2-1; possible D gene TRBD2, 5 bases. V was pared by 6 bases and J by 9 bases, with 21 bases between. The CDR3 totals 15 residues. Germline V CDR1 and CDR2: SGHNT, YENEEA. CDR3 residues: CASRAGLLREGEQFF. The CDR3 DNA sequence: TGTGCCAGCAGAGCCGGGCTCCTTCGAGAGGGTGAGCAGTTCTTC.

This chain connects TRBV18 to TRBJ1-3; D remains ambiguous. Germline CDR1 KGHSH, CDR2 LQKENI. Trimming took 1 base from V and 4 from J, leaving 8 bases between them. The CDR3 consists of 14 residues. This CDR3 reads CASSPLAQGNTIYF. The CDR3 region has the DNA TGTGCCAGCTCACCACTGGCCCAAGGAAACACCATATATTTT.